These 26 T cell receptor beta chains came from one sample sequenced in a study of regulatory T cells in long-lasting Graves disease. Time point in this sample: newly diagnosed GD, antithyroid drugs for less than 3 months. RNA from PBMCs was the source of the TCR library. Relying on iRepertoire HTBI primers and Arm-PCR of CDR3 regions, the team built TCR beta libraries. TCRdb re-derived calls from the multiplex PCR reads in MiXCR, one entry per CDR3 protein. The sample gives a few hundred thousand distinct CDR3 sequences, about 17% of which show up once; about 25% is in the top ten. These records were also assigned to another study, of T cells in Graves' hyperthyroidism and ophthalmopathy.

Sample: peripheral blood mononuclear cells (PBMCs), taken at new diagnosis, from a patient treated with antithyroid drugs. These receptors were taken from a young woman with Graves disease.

This chain's CDR3 is CASSSGGRFTTDTQYF. CDR3 nucleotides: TGTGCCAGCAGCTCTGGGGGCCGATTTACCACAGATACGCAGTATTTT. V gene TRBV5-4 combines with J gene TRBJ2-3, with a tentative D call TRBD1 (6 bases). Trimming took off 3 bases at V and 2 bases at J, with 16 bases between the two ends. Germline values: CDR1 SGHNT, CDR2 YYREEE (reference sequence). CDR3 length: 16 residues.

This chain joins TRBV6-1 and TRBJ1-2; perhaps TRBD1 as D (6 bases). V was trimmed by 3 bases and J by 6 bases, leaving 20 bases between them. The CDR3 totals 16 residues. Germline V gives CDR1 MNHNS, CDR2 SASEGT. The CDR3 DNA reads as TGTGCCAGCAGTGACTCCAGCCACAGGGCGCGGAATGGCTACACCTTC. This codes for CASSDSSHRARNGYTF.

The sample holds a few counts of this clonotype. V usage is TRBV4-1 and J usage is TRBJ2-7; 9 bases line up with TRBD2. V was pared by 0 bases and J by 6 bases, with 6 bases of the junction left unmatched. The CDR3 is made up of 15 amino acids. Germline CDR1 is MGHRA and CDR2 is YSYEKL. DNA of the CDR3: TGCGCCAGCAGCCAAGAAGGCGGGAGGGCCCTCGAGCAGTACTTC. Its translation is CASSQEGGRALEQYF.

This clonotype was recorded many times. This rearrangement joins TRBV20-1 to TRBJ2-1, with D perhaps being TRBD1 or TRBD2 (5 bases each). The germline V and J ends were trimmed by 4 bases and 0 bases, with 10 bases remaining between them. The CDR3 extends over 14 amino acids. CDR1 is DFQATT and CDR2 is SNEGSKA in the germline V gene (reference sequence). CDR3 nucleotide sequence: TGCAGTGCTACCAGGGAGAGCTCCTACAATGAGCAGTTCTTC. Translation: CSATRESSYNEQFF.

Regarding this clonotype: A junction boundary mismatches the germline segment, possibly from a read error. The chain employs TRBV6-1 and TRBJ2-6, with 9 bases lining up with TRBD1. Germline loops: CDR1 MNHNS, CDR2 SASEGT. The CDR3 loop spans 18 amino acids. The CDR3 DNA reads TGTGCCAGCAAAGCGGGACAGGGAGGGGAGGCTGGGGCCAACGTCCCGACTTTC. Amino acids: CASKAGQGGEAGANVPTF.

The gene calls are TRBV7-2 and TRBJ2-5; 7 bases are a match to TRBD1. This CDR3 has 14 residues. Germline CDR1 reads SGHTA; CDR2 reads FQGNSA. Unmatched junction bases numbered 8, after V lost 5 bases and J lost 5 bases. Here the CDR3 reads CASSQTGAPETQYF. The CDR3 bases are TGTGCCAGCAGCCAAACAGGGGCCCCGGAGACCCAGTACTTC. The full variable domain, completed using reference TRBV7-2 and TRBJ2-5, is GAGVSQSPSNKVTEKGKDVELRCDPISGHTALYWYRQSLGQGLEFLIYFQGNSAPDKSGLPSDRFSAERTGGSVSTLTIQRTQQEDSAVYLCASSQTGAPETQYFGPGTRLLVL.

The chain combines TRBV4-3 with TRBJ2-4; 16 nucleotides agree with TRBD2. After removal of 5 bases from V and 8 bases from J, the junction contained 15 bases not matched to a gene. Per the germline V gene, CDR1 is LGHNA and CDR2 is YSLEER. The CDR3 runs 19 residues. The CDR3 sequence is CASSKGLAGGREAVYIQYF. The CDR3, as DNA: TGCGCCAGCAGCAAGGGACTAGCGGGAGGGCGAGAAGCGGTTTACATTCAGTACTTC.

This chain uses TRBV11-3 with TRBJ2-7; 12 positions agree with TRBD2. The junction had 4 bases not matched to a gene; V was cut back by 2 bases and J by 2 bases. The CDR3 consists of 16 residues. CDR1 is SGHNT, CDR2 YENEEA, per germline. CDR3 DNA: TGTGCCAGCAGCTTAACCGGACTAGCGGGACCCTACGAGCAGTACTTC. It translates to CASSLTGLAGPYEQYF.

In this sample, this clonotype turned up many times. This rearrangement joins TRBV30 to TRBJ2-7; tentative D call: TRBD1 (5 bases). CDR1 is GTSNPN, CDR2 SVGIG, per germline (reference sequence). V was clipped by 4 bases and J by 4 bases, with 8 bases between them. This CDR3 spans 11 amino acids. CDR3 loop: CAWKGFYEQYF. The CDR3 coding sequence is TGTGCCTGGAAGGGGTTTTACGAGCAGTACTTC.

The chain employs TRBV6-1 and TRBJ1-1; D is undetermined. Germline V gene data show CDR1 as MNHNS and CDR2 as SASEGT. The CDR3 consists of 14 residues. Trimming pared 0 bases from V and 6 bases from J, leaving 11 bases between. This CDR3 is CASSEAPEVPEAFF. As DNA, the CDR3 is TGTGCCAGCAGTGAAGCCCCCGAAGTACCTGAAGCTTTCTTT.

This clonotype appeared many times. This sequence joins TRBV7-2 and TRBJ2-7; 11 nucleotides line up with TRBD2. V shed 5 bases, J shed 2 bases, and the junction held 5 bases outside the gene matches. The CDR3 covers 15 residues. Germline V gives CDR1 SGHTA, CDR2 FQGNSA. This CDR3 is CASSLLAGGTYEQYF. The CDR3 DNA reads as TGTGCCAGCAGCCTCCTAGCGGGAGGCACCTACGAGCAGTACTTC.

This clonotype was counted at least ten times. In DNA form, the CDR3 reads TGTGCCAGCAGCAGGACAGGGGTGGTCTCTCAGCCCCAGCATTTT. Translation gives CASSRTGVVSQPQHF. The V and J genes are TRBV6-1 and TRBJ1-5, with 9 bases matching TRBD1. Trimming cost V 6 bases and J 6 bases; bases outside gene matches: 9. The germline gives CDR1 MNHNS, CDR2 SASEGT. CDR3 length: 15 residues.

Here the CDR3 reads CASSGWGNEQFF. The CDR3 DNA sequence: TGCGCCAGCAGTGGGTGGGGCAATGAGCAGTTCTTC. The rearrangement uses TRBV5-1 and TRBJ2-1; D is unclear. Germline CDR1 reads SGHRS; CDR2 reads YFSETQ. Trimming removed 5 bases at V and 6 bases at J, with 9 bases between. This CDR3 region has 12 residues.

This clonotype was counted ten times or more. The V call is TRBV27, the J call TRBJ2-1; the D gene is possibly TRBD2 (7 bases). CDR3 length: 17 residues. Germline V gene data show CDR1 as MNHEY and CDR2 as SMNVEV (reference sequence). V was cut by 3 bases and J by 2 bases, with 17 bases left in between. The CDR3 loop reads CASSLEGGSWAYNEQFF. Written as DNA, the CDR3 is TGTGCCAGCAGTTTGGAGGGGGGGTCATGGGCCTACAATGAGCAGTTCTTC.

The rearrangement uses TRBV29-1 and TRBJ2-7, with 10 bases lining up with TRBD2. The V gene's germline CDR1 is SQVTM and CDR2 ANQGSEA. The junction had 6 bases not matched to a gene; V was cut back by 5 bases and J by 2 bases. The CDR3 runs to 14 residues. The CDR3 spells CSVLLAGLPYEQYF. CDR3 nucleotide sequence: TGCAGCGTTCTACTAGCGGGACTACCCTACGAGCAGTACTTC.

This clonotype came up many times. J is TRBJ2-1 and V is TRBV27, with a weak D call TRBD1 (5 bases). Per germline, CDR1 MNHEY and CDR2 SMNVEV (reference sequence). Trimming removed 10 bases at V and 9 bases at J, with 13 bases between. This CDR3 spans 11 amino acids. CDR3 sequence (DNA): TGTGCCACCCACCAGGGTTTTGAGCAGTTCTTC. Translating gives CATHQGFEQFF.

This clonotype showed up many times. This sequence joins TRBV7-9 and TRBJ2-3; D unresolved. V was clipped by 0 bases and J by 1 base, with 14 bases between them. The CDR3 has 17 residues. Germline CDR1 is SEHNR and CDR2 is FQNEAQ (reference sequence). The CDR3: CASSLATSTWGTDTQYF. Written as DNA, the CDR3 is TGTGCCAGCAGCTTAGCAACGTCTACTTGGGGCACAGATACGCAGTATTTT.

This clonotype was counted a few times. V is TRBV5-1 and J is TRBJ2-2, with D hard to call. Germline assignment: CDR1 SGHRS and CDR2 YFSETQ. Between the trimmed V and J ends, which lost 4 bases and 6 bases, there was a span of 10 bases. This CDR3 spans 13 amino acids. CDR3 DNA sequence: TGCGCCAGCAGCCCTACCTTGTCCGGGGAGCTGTTTTTT. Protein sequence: CASSPTLSGELFF. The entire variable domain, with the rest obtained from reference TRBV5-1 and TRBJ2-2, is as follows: KAGVTQTPRYLIKTRGQQVTLSCSPISGHRSVSWYQQTPGQGLQFLFEYFSETQRNKGNFPGRFSGRQFSNSRSEMNVSTLELGDSALYLCASSPTLSGELFFGEGSRLTVL.

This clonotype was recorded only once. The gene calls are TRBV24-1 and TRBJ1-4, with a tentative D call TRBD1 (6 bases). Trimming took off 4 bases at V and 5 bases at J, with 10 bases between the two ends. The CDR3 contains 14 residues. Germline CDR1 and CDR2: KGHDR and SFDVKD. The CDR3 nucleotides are TGTGCCACCAGTGAGGGGGCGGGAAATGAAAAACTGTTTTTT. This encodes CATSEGAGNEKLFF.

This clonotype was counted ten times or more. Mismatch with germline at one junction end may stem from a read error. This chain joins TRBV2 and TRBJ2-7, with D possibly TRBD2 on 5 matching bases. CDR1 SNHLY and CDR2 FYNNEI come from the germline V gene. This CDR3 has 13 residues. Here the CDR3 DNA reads TGTGCCAGCAGCGAAGGGAGCTCCTACGAGCAGTACTTC. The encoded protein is CASSEGSSYEQYF.

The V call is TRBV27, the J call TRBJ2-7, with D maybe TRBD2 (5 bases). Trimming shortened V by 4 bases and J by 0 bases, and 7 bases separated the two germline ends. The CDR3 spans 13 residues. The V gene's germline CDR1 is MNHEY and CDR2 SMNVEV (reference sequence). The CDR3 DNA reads TGTGCCAGCAGTTGGCGGGTCTCCTACGAGCAGTACTTC. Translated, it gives CASSWRVSYEQYF.

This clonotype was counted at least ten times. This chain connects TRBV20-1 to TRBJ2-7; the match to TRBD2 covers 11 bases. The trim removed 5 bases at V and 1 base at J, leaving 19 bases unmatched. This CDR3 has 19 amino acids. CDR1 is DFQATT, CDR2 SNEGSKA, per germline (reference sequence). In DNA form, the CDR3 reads TGCAGTGCTCCACACATGACAGGACTGGGACTAGCGGTTTCCTACGAGCAGTACTTC. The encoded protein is CSAPHMTGLGLAVSYEQYF.

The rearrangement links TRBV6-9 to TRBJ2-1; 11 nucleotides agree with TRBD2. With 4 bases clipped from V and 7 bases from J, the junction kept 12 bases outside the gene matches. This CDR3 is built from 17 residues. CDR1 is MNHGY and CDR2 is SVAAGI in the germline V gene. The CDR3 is CASSLQKLAGVSNEQFF. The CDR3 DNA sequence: TGTGCCAGCAGTTTACAAAAACTAGCGGGAGTCTCTAATGAGCAGTTCTTC.

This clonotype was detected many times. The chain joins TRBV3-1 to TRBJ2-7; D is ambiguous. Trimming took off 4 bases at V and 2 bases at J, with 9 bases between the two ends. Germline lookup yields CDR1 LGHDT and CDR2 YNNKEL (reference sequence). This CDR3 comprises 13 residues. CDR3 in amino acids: CASSLTNTYEQYF. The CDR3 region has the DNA TGTGCCAGCAGCCTAACCAACACCTACGAGCAGTACTTC.

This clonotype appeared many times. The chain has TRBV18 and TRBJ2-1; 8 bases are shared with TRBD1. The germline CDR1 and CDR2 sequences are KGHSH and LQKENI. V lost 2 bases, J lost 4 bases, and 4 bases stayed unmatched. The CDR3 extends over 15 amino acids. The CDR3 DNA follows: TGTGCCAGCTCACCAAACACAGGGGGGTACAATGAGCAGTTCTTC. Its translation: CASSPNTGGYNEQFF.

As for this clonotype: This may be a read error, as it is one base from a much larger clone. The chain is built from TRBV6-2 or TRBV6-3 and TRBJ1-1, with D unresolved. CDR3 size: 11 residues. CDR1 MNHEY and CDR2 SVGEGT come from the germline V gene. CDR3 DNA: TGTGCCAGCAGTTACGGCAAAGAAGCTTTATTT. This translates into CASSYGKEALF.